These 7 T cell receptor beta chains originate from one sample sequenced in a study of T cell responses to AZD1222 COVID-19 vaccine. The protocol was immunoSEQ multiplex PCR, while the TCRdb copy is restricted to in-frame clones and leaves out a portion. The repertoire consists of 130,000 or so clones, with roughly 94% occurring once and the leading ten covering under 7.5%. This sample comprised peripheral blood, obtained on day 0 of AZD1222 vaccination. All receptors come from an adult in good health.

The chain couples TRBV7-2 to TRBJ2-1; TRBD2 might be the D (5 bases). V lost 3 bases and J 6 bases, leaving 12 bases between the germline ends. The CDR3 spans 14 residues. CDR1 and CDR2 (germline): SGHTA, FQGNSA. CDR3 in amino acids: CASSLVDGLNEQFF. CDR3 nucleotides: TGTGCCAGCAGCTTGGTAGATGGACTCAATGAGCAGTTCTTC.

This sequence joins TRBV5-5 and TRBJ1-3; a possible D gene is TRBD1 (6 bases). This CDR3 comprises 15 residues. The ends were cut back, 2 bases at V and 4 bases at J, with 13 bases in the middle. Germline CDR1 and CDR2: SGHKS and YYEKEE (reference sequence). The DNA of the CDR3 is TGTGCCAGCAGCTTCCCTTTACAGGGAGGAAACACCATATATTTT. Its translation: CASSFPLQGGNTIYF.

The V gene is TRBV30, the J gene TRBJ2-1; 9 nucleotides match TRBD2. Germline loops: CDR1 GTSNPN, CDR2 SVGIG (reference sequence). The junction had 8 bases not matched to a gene; V was cut back by 1 base and J by 10 bases. The CDR3 sequence is 14 residues long. The CDR3 sequence: CAWSGVAGVGEQFF. CDR3 sequence (DNA): TGTGCCTGGAGTGGGGTAGCGGGAGTTGGAGAGCAGTTCTTC.

V and J are TRBV4-1 and TRBJ2-4; no clear D gene. The CDR3 spans 15 residues. Germline CDR1 and CDR2: MGHRA and YSYEKL. With 5 bases removed from V and 0 bases from J, the gap between germline ends came to 11 bases. CDR3 loop: CASSRADLAKNIQYF. The DNA of the CDR3 is TGCGCCAGCAGCAGGGCAGACCTAGCCAAAAACATTCAGTACTTC.

The rearrangement joins TRBV19 to TRBJ2-2; D is perhaps TRBD1 (6 bases). CDR1 is LNHDA, CDR2 SQIVND, per germline (reference sequence). The CDR3 runs to 15 residues. Trimming took off 6 bases at V and 5 bases at J, with 16 bases between the two ends. In DNA, the CDR3 is TGTGCCAGTAGGCCGGGCTGGGGGCGGACCGGGGAGCTGTTTTTT. It is translated as CASRPGWGRTGELFF.

This clone has more than one count but fewer than ten. V gene TRBV2 combines with J gene TRBJ1-4; D may be TRBD1 (6 bases). The V gene's germline CDR1 is SNHLY and CDR2 FYNNEI. The CDR3 contains 15 residues. Trimming removed 6 bases at V and 6 bases at J, with 17 bases between. For the CDR3, the DNA is TGTGCCAGCAGGGGCATCGGGGGGCGGTATGAAAAACTGTTTTTT. Translating it yields CASRGIGGRYEKLFF.

This clone was observed a handful of times. This specimen includes other DNA sequences encoding the same CDR3. The CDR3 DNA is TGTGCCAGCAGCTTGGGGGGTAACACTGAAGCTTTCTTT. This codes for CASSLGGNTEAFF. The genes are TRBV5-6 and TRBJ1-1; no reliable D call. V was shortened by 0 bases and J by 2 bases, with 5 bases between the two germline ends. CDR1 is SGHDT and CDR2 is YYEEEE in the germline V gene. The CDR3 has 13 residues.